This is a list of T cell receptor beta chains from one sample in a study of cytomegalovirus exposure and HLA in healthy donors. Using immunoSEQ multiplex PCR, the repertoire was profiled, and TCRdb retains in-frame clones only, with some absent. The sample contains 60,000 to 90,000 clones, approximately 70% of which appear only once. Material for sequencing was PBMCs. The receptors shown here come from a woman between 45 and 60 years old in good health and CMV-seropositive. The CDR3 runs from the conserved cysteine through the conserved F or W. A D gene is named only where the DNA matches it firmly. Clone size is shown for a subset of rows, as once, few, many or a class of expanded clone.

j_call v_call d_call clone_size cdr3_nt cdr3_aa
TRBJ1-2 TRBV4-3 TRBD1 . TGCGCCAGCAGCCCCGAGGACAGGGACTACTATGGCTACACCTTC CASSPEDRDYYGYTF
TRBJ2-7 TRBV6-5 TRBD1 . TGTGCCAGCACCGAGGGACAGGGGAACTACGAGCAGTACTTC CASTEGQGNYEQYF
TRBJ2-3 TRBV5-6 . . TGTGCCAGTCGAGTCACGGGGGAGGCAGATACGCAGTATTTT CASRVTGEADTQYF
TRBJ2-1 TRBV9 . . TGTGCCAGCAGCTACACTACCGATCGGGCCTACAATGAGCAGTTCTTC CASSYTTDRAYNEQFF
TRBJ2-7 TRBV5-8 . . TGTGCCAGCAGCCAACAGAGCTCCTCCTACTACGAGCAGTACTTC CASSQQSSSYYEQYF
TRBJ1-1 TRBV15 . . TGTGCCACCAGCAGGGGGCAGGGGAGGGGGGACACTGAAGCTTTCTTT CATSRGQGRGDTEAFF
TRBJ2-3 TRBV29-1 TRBD1 few TGCAGCGTGCGGACAGGGCAAGCAGATACGCAGTATTTT CSVRTGQADTQYF
TRBJ2-7 TRBV10-3 TRBD1 few TGTGCCATCAGTGATTTACGAGGGGGCGGCTACGAGCAGTACTTC CAISDLRGGGYEQYF
TRBJ2-1 TRBV7-2 TRBD1 few TGTGCCAGCAGCCGGGACAGGTTGTATCATGAGCAGTTCTTC CASSRDRLYHEQFF
TRBJ1-2 TRBV19 . few TGTGCCAGTAGAAATACGGGACTGGACTATGGCTACACCTTC CASRNTGLDYGYTF
TRBJ1-1 TRBV7-8 . . TGTGCCAGCAGCCAAGGCCGGGTCCTTCCGGACACTGAAGCTTTCTTT CASSQGRVLPDTEAFF
TRBJ1-6 TRBV10-3 TRBD1 few TGTGCCATCAGTGAGCTCGTCAGGGGGAATTCACCCCTCCACTTT CAISELVRGNSPLHF
TRBJ1-2 TRBV5-6 . once TGTGCCAGCAGCCCCTGGGCCGTCTATGGCTACACCTTC CASSPWAVYGYTF
TRBJ2-2 TRBV25-1 . . TGTGCCAGCAGTGAATCCCGAGACACTTTGAACACCGGGGAGCTGTTTTTT CASSESRDTLNTGELFF
TRBJ2-5 TRBV28 TRBD1 . TGTGCCAGCAGTCGGACAGGGGAATACTCCTTACAAGAGACCCAGTACTTC CASSRTGEYSLQETQYF
TRBJ2-5 TRBV7-3 . . TGTGCCAGCAGCTTAAGGGGCAGCCAAGAGACCCAGTACTTC CASSLRGSQETQYF
TRBJ2-3 TRBV19 . once TGTGCCAGTAGTATTGGAGCGGCAAGCACAGATACGCAGTATTTT CASSIGAASTDTQYF
TRBJ1-2 TRBV10-3 TRBD1 . TGTGCCATCAGTGGCCCGGGACAGGGAACCTATGGCTACACCTTC CAISGPGQGTYGYTF
TRBJ1-2 TRBV7-2 TRBD1 . TGTGCCAGCAGCGCACAGGGGGCGAATGAAGGCTACACCTTC CASSAQGANEGYTF
TRBJ1-2 TRBV28 TRBD1 . TGTGCCAGCATCCCCGGGACAGGCTATGGCTACACCTTC CASIPGTGYGYTF
TRBJ1-6 TRBV7-8 . . TGTGCCAGCAGCTTAGCGGGGGGGCGGGCGGGGAGCTCACCCCTCCACTTT CASSLAGGRAGSSPLHF
TRBJ1-6 TRBV30 TRBD1 . TGTGCCTGGAAAATCTCCGGACAGGGGCTCGTCCACTTT CAWKISGQGLVHF
TRBJ2-2 TRBV28 TRBD2 once TGTGCCAGCAGTTTATATCGGCAAGCGGGAGCAATCACCGGGGAGCTGTTTTTT CASSLYRQAGAITGELFF
TRBJ1-2 TRBV7-2 . few TGTGCCAGCAGCTTAGGGTCCAGATCCTATGGCTACACCTTC CASSLGSRSYGYTF
TRBJ2-3 TRBV10-2 . . TGCGCCAGCAGTGCAGGATTTTTATCTCCAGATACGCAGTATTTT CASSAGFLSPDTQYF
TRBJ1-5 TRBV7-6 . once TGTGCCAGCAGCTTAATCGGGGGCAATCAGCCCCAGCATTTT CASSLIGGNQPQHF
TRBJ2-7 TRBV30 . . TGTGCCTGGAGTGTACGAGGACAGACTTACTCCTACGAGCAGTACTTC CAWSVRGQTYSYEQYF
TRBJ2-1 TRBV25-1 . . TGTGCCAGCAGTGACTCAGTCTACAATGAGCAGTTCTTC CASSDSVYNEQFF
TRBJ1-1 TRBV10-3 TRBD1 . TGTGCCATCAATTCCAGGGGGAGCGCTGAAGCTTTCTTT CAINSRGSAEAFF
TRBJ1-1 TRBV9 . . TGTGCCAGCGGAATCAGGGATACTGAAGCTTTCTTT CASGIRDTEAFF
TRBJ2-3 TRBV11-3 . . TGTGCCAGCAGCGCCTCCGGAGTCCCAGATACGCAGTATTTT CASSASGVPDTQYF
TRBJ2-7 TRBV6-5 . . TGTGCCAGCAGTTACTCACCGGGACAAGGCTACGAGCAGTACTTC CASSYSPGQGYEQYF
TRBJ2-5 TRBV7-7 TRBD1 . TGTGCCAGCAGCTTAGTTCTCGGACAGGGATTTGAGACCCAGTACTTC CASSLVLGQGFETQYF
TRBJ2-5 TRBV2 . . TGTGCCAGCAGTGAAGAGGCGAGATCGGGTGAGACCCAGTACTTC CASSEEARSGETQYF
TRBJ2-7 TRBV29-1 . . TGCAGCGTTGAATCTTCCTCCTACGAGCAGTACTTC CSVESSSYEQYF
TRBJ2-2 TRBV10-3 TRBD1 . TGTGCCATCAGTGAGATTGGACAGGGGGCAAACACCGGGGAGCTGTTTTTT CAISEIGQGANTGELFF
TRBJ1-1 TRBV30 . . TGTGCCTGGATTGAGGGCATGAACACTGAAGCTTTCTTT CAWIEGMNTEAFF